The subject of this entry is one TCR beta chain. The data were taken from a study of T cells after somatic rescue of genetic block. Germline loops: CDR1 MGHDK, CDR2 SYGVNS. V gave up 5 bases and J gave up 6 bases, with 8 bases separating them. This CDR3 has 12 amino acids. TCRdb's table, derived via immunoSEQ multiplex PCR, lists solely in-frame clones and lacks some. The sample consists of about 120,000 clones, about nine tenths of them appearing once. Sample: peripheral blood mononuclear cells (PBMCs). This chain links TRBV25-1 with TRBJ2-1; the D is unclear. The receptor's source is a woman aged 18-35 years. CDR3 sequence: CASSRGVNEQFF. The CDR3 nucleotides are TGTGCCAGCAGTCGTGGGGTCAATGAGCAGTTCTTC.